The 4 T cell receptor beta chains reported below all come from one sample, sequenced in a study of blood T cell repertoires in COVID-19. Profiled with immunoSEQ multiplex PCR; TCRdb holds only in-frame clones, not every one. The sample has some 140,000 clones; about 73% are singletons. Sequenced sample: peripheral blood. The source of these receptors is an elderly man with acute or convalescent COVID-19.

This clone has only a few counts. The J gene is TRBJ1-2, the V gene TRBV7-9, with 8 bases lining up with TRBD1. The CDR3 runs 16 residues. Germline CDR1 is SEHNR and CDR2 is FQNEAQ (reference sequence). Germline trimming cut 5 bases from V and 7 bases from J; bases unmatched to any gene: 15. CDR3 loop: CASSPRERQGMGGYTF. The CDR3, as DNA: TGTGCCAGCAGCCCAAGGGAGAGACAGGGGATGGGTGGCTACACCTTC. The full variable domain, completed using reference TRBV7-9 and TRBJ1-2, is DTGVSQNPRHKITKRGQNVTFRCDPISEHNRLYWYRQTLGQGPEFLTYFQNEAQLEKSRLLSDRFSAERPKGSFSTLEIQRTEQGDSAMYLCASSPRERQGMGGYTFGSGTRLTVV.

This clone turned up a few times. The chain recombines TRBV10-3 with TRBJ2-7; D unresolved. V lost 4 bases to trimming and J lost 3 bases, with 10 bases between them. Germline V gene lookup returns CDR1 ENHRY and CDR2 SYGVKD. The CDR3 contains 13 residues. Written as DNA, the CDR3 is TGTGCCATCAGTGTACAGACGAGCTACGAGCAGTACTTC. The encoded protein is CAISVQTSYEQYF.

Regarding this clone: The junction departs from the called germline gene at one end, perhaps through a read error. The gene calls are TRBV4-2 and TRBJ2-2; 9 nucleotides line up with TRBD2. Germline CDR1 and CDR2: LGHNA and YNFKEQ. This CDR3 contains 18 residues. The CDR3 DNA is TGTGCCCGCAGCCGGGCCGGGGCGGGGGGGCCTGACACCGGGGAGCTGTTTTTT. This codes for CARSRAGAGGPDTGELFF.

The chain links TRBV9 to TRBJ2-2, with D possibly being TRBD1 (5 bases). Trimming took off 3 bases at V and 1 base at J, with 7 bases between the two ends. Germline V gene data show CDR1 as SGDLS and CDR2 as YYNGEE. The CDR3 contains 14 residues. The CDR3 nucleotides are TGTGCCAGCAGCGGAGACAGGAACACCGGGGAGCTGTTTTTT. It codes for CASSGDRNTGELFF.